This TCR beta chain was sequenced during a study of Ad26.COV2.S vaccination and SARS-CoV-2 variants. About the study: Donor was in the COV1001 Ad26.COV2.S trial arm. Intramuscular Ad26.COV2.S doses were given once or twice, 56 days apart. Study-wide results and caveats: Possibly, TCR breadth and depth analyses underestimated total T cell responses. Placebo recipients and vaccine recipients were similar in non-spike TCR breadth.

Treatment given: about 20 received Ad26.COV2.S at low or high dose, single or two shots; about 5 received placebo; per-sample allocation not given. Collection of the samples took place on day 63 after the first injection of vaccine or placebo. Between the trimmed V and J ends, which lost 2 bases and 6 bases, there was a span of 8 bases. There are 13 residues in the CDR3. Germline V gene sequence: CDR1 SEHNR, CDR2 FQNEAQ (reference sequence). This clone has a single count. As yet, its antigen is unknown. Libraries were prepared by immunoSEQ multiplex PCR; TCRdb keeps only in-frame clonotypes and omits some of them. The sample contains about 680,000 clones, around 90% of which appear only once.

The material was peripheral blood, obtained in a trial of Ad26.COV2.S vaccine versus placebo. This sequence originates from a person aged 18-65 years who received the Ad26.COV2.S COVID-19 vaccine or a placebo. V gene TRBV7-9 combines with J gene TRBJ2-1; D not resolved. In DNA, the CDR3 is TGTGCCAGCAGCTTATTGGTCTCCAATGAGCAGTTCTTC. This codes for CASSLLVSNEQFF.